The text below deals with one T cell receptor (beta chain). Its antigen is currently unknown. These data come from a study of response to subunit inactivated influenza vaccine. General study findings and limits: Only a handful of new T cells, the authors suggested, are recruited with each seasonal influenza vaccination.

Per the germline V gene, CDR1 is SGHTA and CDR2 is FQGNSA. This CDR3 is built from 13 residues. V lost 5 bases, J lost 4 bases, and 2 bases stayed unmatched. MiXCR was run by TCRdb on the RT-PCR reads, yielding one entry per CDR3 protein. The repertoire includes over 650,000 distinct CDR3 sequences, roughly 18% of them detected once, and about 11% sits in the top ten. Sequences were derived from PBMCs from blood, sampled roughly 5 days after vaccination. The receptor comes from a man aged 50-59 years who received an inactivated influenza vaccine. The V call is TRBV7-2, the J call TRBJ2-7; 10 bases are a match to TRBD2. CDR3 amino acids: CASSASGSYEQYF. CDR3 bases: TGTGCCAGCAGCGCTAGCGGGAGTTACGAGCAGTACTTC.